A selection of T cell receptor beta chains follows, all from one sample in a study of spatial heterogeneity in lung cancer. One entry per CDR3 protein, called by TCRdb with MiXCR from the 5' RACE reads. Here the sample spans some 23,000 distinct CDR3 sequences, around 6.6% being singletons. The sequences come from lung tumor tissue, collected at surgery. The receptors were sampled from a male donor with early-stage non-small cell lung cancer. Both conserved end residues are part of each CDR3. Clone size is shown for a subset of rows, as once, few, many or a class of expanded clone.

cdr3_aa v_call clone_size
CASSSRFSADTQYF TRBV11-2 NA
CSARSGGGQPQHF TRBV20-1 many
CASSPGTREDTQYF TRBV11-2 many
CASGLARTAQNTGELFF TRBV12-5 many
CASSQQGYYGYTF TRBV28 NA
CASSDTSAFYNEQFF TRBV6-1 NA
CAISPGTGVEGEQFF TRBV10-3 few
CASSQDRYPVTDTQYF TRBV3-1 NA
CASSVTGHFSRSNSPLHF TRBV2 many
CAVPGRAPDTQYF TRBV10-1 medium-sized
CASSLLSNTEAFF TRBV7-9 many
CATLGPGAANYGYTF TRBV10-3 many
CSARGQGNYGYTF TRBV29-1 many
CASSSGYEKLFF TRBV2 NA
CASSLEYNEQFF TRBV5-1 many
CSVEKPFTDTQYF TRBV29-1 many
CASSQVMRVQETQYF TRBV4-3 few
CASSLSPTDTQYF TRBV28 many
CASSSSDEQFF TRBV11-2 many
CASSSQGQGDGYTF TRBV7-9 few
CASSFRTGSSYNSPLHF TRBV27 NA
CASSSGLAGETQYF TRBV12-3/TRBV12-4 many
CASSPGQGRNEQFF TRBV7-2 many
CASRRGPYTGELFF TRBV11-3 few
CASSLTGGESQPQHF TRBV5-1 many
CASSLGRTNEKLFF TRBV5-1 few
CASSLLGRAQETQYF TRBV7-3 medium-sized
CASRQGKADTQYF TRBV6-5 NA
CASSFVGSSYEQYF TRBV27 NA
CATSDWGTYNSPLHF TRBV24-1 many
CASSSPKPPLADTQYF TRBV27 many
CASSVTAQSNYGYTF TRBV5-1 many
CASSNHRGNEKLFF TRBV14 few
CASSPGLRSYNEQFF TRBV9 many
CASSRNGYEQYF TRBV5-1 many
CASSLYVRQETQYF TRBV28 NA
CAISDKTSGDEQYF TRBV10-3 medium-sized
CASSLAPSGSPNEQFF TRBV11-2 many
CASSGTGLYGYTF TRBV5-4 NA
CSASAGGETDTQYF TRBV29-1 many
CASSYSGEQYF TRBV6-2/TRBV6-3 many